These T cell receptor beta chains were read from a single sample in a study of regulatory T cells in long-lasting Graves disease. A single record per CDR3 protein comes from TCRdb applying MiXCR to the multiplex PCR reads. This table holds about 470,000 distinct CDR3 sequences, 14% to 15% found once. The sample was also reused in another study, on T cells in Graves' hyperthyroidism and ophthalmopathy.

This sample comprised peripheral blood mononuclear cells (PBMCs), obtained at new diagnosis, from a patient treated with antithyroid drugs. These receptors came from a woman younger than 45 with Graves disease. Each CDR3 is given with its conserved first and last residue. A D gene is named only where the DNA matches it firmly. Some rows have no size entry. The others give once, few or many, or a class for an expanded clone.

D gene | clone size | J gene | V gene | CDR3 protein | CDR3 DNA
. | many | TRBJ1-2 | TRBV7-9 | CASSRSQNYGYTF | TGTGCCAGCAGCCGGTCGCAGAACTATGGCTACACCTTC
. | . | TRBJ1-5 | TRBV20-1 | CSALGGGGNQPQHF | TGCAGTGCCCTGGGTGGGGGAGGAAATCAGCCCCAGCATTTT
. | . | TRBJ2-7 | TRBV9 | CASSARPGTRVYEQYF | TGTGCCAGCAGCGCGAGACCCGGGACTCGGGTCTACGAGCAGTACTTC
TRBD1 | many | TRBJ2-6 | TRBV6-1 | CASIQQGASSGANVLTF | TGTGCCAGCATTCAACAGGGGGCGAGCTCTGGGGCCAACGTCCTGACTTTC
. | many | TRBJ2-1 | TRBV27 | CASSSSGKNEQFF | TGTGCCAGCAGTTCGTCAGGAAAGAATGAGCAGTTCTTC
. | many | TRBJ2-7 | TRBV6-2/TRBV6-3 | CASSYLGATYEQYF | TGTGCCAGCAGTTACCTCGGGGCCACCTACGAGCAGTACTTC
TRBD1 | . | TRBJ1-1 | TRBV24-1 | CATSDSGGWGNTEAFF | TGTGCCACCAGTGATTCAGGGGGCTGGGGGAACACTGAAGCTTTCTTT
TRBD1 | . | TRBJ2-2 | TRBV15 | CATSREPGTGHTGELFF | TGTGCCACCAGCAGAGAACCCGGGACAGGGCACACCGGGGAGCTGTTTTTT
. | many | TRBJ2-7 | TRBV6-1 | CACDVSYEQYF | TGTGCTTGCGACGTTTCCTACGAGCAGTACTTC
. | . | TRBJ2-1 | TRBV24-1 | CATSDGGGASPNEQFF | TGTGCCACCAGTGATGGCGGTGGGGCCAGCCCGAATGAGCAGTTCTTC
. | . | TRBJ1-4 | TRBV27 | CASSLYSGANEKLFF | TGTGCCAGCAGTTTATATTCAGGGGCAAATGAAAAACTGTTTTTT
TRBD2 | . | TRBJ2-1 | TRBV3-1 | CASSPYVGGGNEQFF | TGTGCCAGCAGCCCCTACGTAGGCGGGGGGAATGAGCAGTTCTTC
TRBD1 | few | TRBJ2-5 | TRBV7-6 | CASSLARQGTRVETQYF | TGTGCCAGCAGCTTAGCCCGACAGGGCACGCGTGTGGAGACCCAGTACTTC
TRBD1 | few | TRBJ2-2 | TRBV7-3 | CASSPAGPGGANTGELFF | TGTGCCAGCAGCCCCGCTGGCCCAGGGGGCGCGAACACCGGGGAGCTGTTTTTT
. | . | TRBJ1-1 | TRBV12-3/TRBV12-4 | CASLPGDRLKTEAFF | TGTGCCAGCCTCCCCGGGGACCGGCTAAAGACTGAAGCTTTCTTT
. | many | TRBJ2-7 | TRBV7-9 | CASSSEGTSYEQYF | TGTGCCAGCAGCTCAGAGGGGACCTCCTACGAGCAGTACTTC
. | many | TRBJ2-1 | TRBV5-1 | CASSLQDRDSGNEQFF | TGCGCCAGCAGCTTGCAGGATCGGGACTCTGGCAATGAGCAGTTCTTC
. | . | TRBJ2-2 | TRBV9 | CASSVEAGELFF | TGTGCCAGCAGCGTAGAGGCCGGGGAGCTGTTTTTT
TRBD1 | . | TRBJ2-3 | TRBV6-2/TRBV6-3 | CASSSPRTGRDTQYF | TGTGCCAGCAGTTCACCCCGGACAGGGAGGGATACGCAGTATTTT
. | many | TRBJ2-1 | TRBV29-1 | CSAFTGGASRANEQFF | TGCAGCGCCTTTACGGGTGGGGCTAGCCGGGCCAATGAGCAGTTCTTC
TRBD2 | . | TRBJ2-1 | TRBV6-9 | CASSSGTSATRGFF | TGTGCCAGCAGTTCCGGGACTAGCGCCACGAGGGGGTTCTTC
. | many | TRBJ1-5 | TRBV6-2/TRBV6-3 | CASSHLGRGHQPQHF | TGTGCCAGCAGTCATCTGGGAAGGGGCCATCAGCCCCAGCATTTT
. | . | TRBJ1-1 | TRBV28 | CASSSTGRRGGAFF | TGTGCCAGCAGTAGCACAGGGCGACGCGGGGGGGCTTTCTTT
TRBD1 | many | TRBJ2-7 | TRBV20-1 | CSAADRAYEQYF | TGCAGTGCAGCGGACAGGGCCTACGAGCAGTACTTC
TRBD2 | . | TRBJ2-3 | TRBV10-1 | CAIDQGLAGAESDTQYF | TGCGCCATCGACCAGGGACTAGCGGGGGCTGAGTCAGATACGCAGTATTTT
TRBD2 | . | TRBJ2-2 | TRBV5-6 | CASSWGLAGVSRNTGELFF | TGTGCCAGCAGCTGGGGGCTAGCGGGAGTTTCCCGCAACACCGGGGAGCTGTTTTTT
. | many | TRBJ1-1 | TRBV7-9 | CASSRENPQQPEAPEAFF | TGTGCCAGCAGCCGGGAGAACCCCCAGCAGCCCGAGGCTCCTGAAGCTTTCTTT
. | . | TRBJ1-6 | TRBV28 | CASSLYPADATLHF | TGTGCCAGCAGTTTATATCCCGCCGATGCTACCCTCCACTTT
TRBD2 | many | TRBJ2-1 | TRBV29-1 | CSVVSGGLGSYNEQFF | TGCAGCGTTGTTAGCGGGGGGCTCGGCTCCTACAATGAGCAGTTCTTC
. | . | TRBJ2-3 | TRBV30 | CAWTQPGRNLDTRYF | TGTGCCTGGACTCAACCGGGCCGCAATCTGGATACGCGGTATTTT
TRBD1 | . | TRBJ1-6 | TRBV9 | CASSVADREGHSPLHF | TGTGCCAGCAGCGTAGCGGACAGGGAGGGGCATTCACCCCTCCACTTT
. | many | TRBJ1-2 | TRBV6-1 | CASSGDPGPQDGYTF | TGTGCCAGCAGTGGCGACCCGGGACCCCAGGACGGCTACACCTTC
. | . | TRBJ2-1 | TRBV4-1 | CASSQEGGLVINEQFF | TGTGCCAGCAGCCAAGAGGGGGGACTTGTAATCAATGAGCAGTTCTTC
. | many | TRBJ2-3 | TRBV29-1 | CSVEPHGPDTQYF | TGCAGCGTTGAACCCCACGGGCCAGATACGCAGTATTTT
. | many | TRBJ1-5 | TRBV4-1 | CASSQGDPRGNQPQHF | TGCGCCAGCAGCCAAGGTGATCCCAGGGGTAATCAGCCCCAGCATTTT
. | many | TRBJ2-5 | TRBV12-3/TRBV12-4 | CASSFLAETQYF | TGTGCCAGCAGTTTCCTGGCAGAGACCCAGTACTTC
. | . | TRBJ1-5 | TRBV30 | CACKPPGASNQPQHF | TGTGCCTGCAAACCCCCAGGGGCTAGCAATCAGCCCCAGCATTTT
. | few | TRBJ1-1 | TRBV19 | CASSKQEANTEAFF | TGTGCCAGTAGTAAACAGGAGGCGAACACTGAAGCTTTCTTT
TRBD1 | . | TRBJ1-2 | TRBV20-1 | CSSGQGQNYGYTF | TGCAGCTCGGGACAGGGACAGAACTATGGCTACACCTTC
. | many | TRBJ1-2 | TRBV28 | CASSLTGPNYGYTF | TGTGCCAGCAGTCTTACAGGCCCTAACTATGGCTACACCTTC